This T cell receptor (beta chain) is from a study of T cell responses to AZD1222 COVID-19 vaccine. Analysis merged second doses at about 4 or about 12 weeks. Whole-study findings and limits: Spike-specific TCR depth and breadth grew after two AZD1222 doses. Clonal diversity may have been underestimated, and the donors were mostly white British, with more females than males.

Germline loops: CDR1 MRHNA, CDR2 SNTAGT. The length of the CDR3 is 13 residues. This table comes from immunoSEQ multiplex PCR, and its TCRdb copy is limited to in-frame clones, with some not included. This table has about 25,000 clones, about nine tenths appearing once. As concerns this clone: Its antigen is not identified.

The source is an adult who received the AZD1222 COVID-19 vaccine. The genes are TRBV6-4 and TRBJ2-7; D may be TRBD2 (5 bases). The J call may be in error: the DNA end matches TRBJ2-1 better. Sequencing was performed on peripheral blood, taken 28 days after the second AZD1222 dose. CDR3 DNA: TGTGCCAGCAGTGAAGGTAGCGTGGATGAGCAGTTCTTC. This translates into CASSEGSVDEQFF.